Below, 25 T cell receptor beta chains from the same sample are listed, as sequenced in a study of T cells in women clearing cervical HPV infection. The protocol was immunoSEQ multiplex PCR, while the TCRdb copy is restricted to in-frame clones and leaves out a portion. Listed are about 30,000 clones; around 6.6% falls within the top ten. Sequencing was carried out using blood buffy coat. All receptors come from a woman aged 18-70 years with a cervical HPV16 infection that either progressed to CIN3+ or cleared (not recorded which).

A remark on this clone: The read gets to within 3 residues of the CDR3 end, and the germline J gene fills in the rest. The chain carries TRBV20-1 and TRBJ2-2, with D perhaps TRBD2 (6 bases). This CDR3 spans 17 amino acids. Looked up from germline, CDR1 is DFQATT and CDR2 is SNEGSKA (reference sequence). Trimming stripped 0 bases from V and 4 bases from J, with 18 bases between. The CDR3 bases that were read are TGCAGTGCTAGAGATGGCGAGCGGGTCGCCGGCACCGGGGAG. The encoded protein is CSARDGERVAGTGE. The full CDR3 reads CSARDGERVAGTGELFF.

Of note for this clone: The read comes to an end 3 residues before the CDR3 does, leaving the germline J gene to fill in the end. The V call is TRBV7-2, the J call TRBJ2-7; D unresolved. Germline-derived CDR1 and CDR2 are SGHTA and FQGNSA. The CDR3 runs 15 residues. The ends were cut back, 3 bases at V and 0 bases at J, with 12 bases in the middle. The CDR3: CASSFSPGTSYEQYF. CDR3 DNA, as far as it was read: TGTGCCAGCAGCTTCAGTCCAGGAACCTCCTACGAG.

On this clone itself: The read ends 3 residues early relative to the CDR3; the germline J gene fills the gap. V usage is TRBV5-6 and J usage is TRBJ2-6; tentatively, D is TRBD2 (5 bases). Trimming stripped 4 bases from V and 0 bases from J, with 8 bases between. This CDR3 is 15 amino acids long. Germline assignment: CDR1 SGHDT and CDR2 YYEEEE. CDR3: CASSPRGSGANVLTF. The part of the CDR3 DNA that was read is TGTGCCAGCAGCCCCCGGGGCTCTGGGGCCAACGTC.

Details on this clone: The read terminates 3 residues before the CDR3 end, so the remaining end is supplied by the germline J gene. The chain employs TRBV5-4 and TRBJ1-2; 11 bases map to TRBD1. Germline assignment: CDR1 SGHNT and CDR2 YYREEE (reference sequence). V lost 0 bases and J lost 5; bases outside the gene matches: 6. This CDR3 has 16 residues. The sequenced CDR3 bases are TGTGCCAGCAGCTTGGGGGGGACAGGGGGATGGTATGGC. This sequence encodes CASSLGGTGGWYG. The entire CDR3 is CASSLGGTGGWYGYTF.

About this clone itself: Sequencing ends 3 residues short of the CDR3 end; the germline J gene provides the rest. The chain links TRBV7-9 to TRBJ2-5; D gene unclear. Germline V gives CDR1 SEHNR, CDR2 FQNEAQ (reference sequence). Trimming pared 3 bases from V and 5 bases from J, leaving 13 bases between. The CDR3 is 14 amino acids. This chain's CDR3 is CASSFDRPRETQYF. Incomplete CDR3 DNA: TGTGCCAGCAGCTTCGACCGACCTAGGGAGACC.

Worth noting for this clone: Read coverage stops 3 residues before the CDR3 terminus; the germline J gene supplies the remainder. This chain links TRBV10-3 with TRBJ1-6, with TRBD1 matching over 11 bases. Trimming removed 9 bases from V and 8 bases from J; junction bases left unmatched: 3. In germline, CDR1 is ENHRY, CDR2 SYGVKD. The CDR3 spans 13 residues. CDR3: CAMGTGGDSPLHF. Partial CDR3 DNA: TGTGCCATGGGGACAGGGGGGGATTCACCC.

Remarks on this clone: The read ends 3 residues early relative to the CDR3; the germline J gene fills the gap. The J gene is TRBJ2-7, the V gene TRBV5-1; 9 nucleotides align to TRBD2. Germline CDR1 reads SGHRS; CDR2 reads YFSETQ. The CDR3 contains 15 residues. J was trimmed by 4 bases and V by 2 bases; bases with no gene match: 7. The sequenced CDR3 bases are TGCGCCAGCAGCTTAGGGCTAGCGGGGTGGTACGAG. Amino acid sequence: CASSLGLAGWYE. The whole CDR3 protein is CASSLGLAGWYEQYF. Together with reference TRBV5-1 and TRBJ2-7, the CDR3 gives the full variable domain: KAGVTQTPRYLIKTRGQQVTLSCSPISGHRSVSWYQQTPGQGLQFLFEYFSETQRNKGNFPGRFSGRQFSNSRSEMNVSTLELGDSALYLCASSLGLAGWYEQYFGPGTRLTVT.

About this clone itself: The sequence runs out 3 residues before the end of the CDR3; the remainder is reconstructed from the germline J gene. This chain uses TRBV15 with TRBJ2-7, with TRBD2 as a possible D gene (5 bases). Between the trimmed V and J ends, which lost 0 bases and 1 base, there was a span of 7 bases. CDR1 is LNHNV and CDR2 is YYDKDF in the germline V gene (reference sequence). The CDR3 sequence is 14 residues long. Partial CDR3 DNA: TGTGCCACCAGCAGAGACAGGACTTCCTACGAG. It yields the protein CATSRDRTSYE. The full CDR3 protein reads CATSRDRTSYEQYF.

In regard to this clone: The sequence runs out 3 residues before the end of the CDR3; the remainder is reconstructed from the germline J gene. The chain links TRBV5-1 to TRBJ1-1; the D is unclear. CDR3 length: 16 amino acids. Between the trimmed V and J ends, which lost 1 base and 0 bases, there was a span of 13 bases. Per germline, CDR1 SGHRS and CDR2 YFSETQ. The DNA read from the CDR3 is TGCGCCAGCAGCTTGAGGGCAGCCTCCCTGAACACTGAA. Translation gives CASSLRAASLNTE. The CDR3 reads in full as CASSLRAASLNTEAFF.

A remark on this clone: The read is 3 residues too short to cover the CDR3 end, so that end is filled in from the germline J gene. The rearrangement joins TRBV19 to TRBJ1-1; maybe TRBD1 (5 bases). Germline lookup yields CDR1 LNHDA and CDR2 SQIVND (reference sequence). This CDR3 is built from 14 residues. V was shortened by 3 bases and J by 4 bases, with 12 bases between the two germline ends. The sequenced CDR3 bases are TGTGCCAGTAGTATCATGGGGCCTAGCACTGAA. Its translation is CASSIMGPSTE. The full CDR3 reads CASSIMGPSTEAFF.

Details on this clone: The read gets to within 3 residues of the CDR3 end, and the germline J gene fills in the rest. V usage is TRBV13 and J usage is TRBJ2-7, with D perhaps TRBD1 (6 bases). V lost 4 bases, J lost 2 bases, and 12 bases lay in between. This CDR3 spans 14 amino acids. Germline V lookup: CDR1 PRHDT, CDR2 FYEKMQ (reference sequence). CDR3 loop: CASSSEGEPYEQYF. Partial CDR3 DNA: TGTGCCAGCAGCTCTGAGGGGGAACCCTACGAG.

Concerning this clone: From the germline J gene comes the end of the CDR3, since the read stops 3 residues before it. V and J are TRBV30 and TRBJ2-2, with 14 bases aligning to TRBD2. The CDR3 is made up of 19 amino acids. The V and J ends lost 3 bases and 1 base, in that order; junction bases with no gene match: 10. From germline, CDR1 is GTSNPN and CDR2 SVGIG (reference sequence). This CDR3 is CAWSAWGLAGAVNTGELFF. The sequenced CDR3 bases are TGTGCCTGGAGCGCCTGGGGACTAGCGGGGGCTGTGAACACCGGGGAG.

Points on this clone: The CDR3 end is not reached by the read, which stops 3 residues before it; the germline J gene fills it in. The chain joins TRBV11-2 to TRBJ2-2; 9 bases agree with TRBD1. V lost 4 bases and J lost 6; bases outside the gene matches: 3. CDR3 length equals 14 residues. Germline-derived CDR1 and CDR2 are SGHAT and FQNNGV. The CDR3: CASSSRTGAGELFF. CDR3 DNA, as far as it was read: TGTGCCAGCAGCTCAAGGACAGGGGCCGGGGAG.

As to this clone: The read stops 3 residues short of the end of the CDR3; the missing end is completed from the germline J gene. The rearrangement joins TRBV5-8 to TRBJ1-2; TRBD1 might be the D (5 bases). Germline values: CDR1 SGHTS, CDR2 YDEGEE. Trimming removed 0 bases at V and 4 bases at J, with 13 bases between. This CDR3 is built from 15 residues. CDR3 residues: CASSLGRGAGYGYTF. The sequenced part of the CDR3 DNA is TGTGCCAGCAGCTTGGGAAGGGGCGCAGGCTATGGC.

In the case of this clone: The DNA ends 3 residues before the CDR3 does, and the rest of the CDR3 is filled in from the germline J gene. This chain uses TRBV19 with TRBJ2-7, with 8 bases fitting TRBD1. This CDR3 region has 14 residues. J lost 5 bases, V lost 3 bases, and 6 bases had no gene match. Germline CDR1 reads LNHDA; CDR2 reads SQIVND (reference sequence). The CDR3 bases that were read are TGTGCCAGTAGTATCCGGACAGGGCTCCACGAG. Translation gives CASSIRTGLHE. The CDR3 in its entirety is CASSIRTGLHEQYF.

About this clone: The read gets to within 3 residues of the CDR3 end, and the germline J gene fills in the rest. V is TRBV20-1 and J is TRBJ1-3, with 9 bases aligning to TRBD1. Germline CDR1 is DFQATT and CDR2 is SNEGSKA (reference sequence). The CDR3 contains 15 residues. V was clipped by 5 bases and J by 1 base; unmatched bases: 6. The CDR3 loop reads CSAPGTGISGNTIYF. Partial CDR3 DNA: TGCAGTGCTCCCGGGACAGGGATTTCTGGAAACACC.

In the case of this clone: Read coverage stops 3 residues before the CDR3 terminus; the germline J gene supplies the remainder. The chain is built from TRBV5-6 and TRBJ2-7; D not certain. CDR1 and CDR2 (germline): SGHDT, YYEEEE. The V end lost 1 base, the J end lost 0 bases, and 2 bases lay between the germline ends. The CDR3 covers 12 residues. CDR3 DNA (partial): TGTGCCAGCAGCTTGTACTCCTACGAG. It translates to CASSLYSYE. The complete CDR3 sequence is CASSLYSYEQYF.

The covered CDR3 bases are TGTGCCACTACTACACGGTACTCTGGAAACACC. Translation gives CATTTRYSGNT. The full-length CDR3 reads as CATTTRYSGNTIYF. The chain carries TRBV19 and TRBJ1-3; D remains unclear. The read falls 3 residues short of the CDR3 end, and the missing part is taken from the germline J gene. The length of the CDR3 is 14 residues. Trimming took 10 bases from V and 0 from J, leaving 13 bases between them. Germline V gene sequence: CDR1 LNHDA, CDR2 SQIVND (reference sequence).

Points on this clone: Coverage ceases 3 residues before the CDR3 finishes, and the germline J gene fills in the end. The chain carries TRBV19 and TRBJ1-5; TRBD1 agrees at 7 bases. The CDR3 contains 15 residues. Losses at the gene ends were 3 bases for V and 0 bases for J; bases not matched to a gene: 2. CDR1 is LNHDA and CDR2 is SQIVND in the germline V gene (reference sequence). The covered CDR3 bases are TGTGCCAGTAGTATTGGGACAGATAGCAATCAGCCC. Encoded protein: CASSIGTDSNQP. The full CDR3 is CASSIGTDSNQPQHF.

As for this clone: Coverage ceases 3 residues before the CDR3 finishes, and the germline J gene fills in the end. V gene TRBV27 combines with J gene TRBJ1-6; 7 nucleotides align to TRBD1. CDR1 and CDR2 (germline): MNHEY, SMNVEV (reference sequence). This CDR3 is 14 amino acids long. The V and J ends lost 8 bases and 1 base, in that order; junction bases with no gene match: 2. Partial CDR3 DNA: TGTGCCAGCGCAGGGGGATCCTATAATTCACCC. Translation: CASAGGSYNSP. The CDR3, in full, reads CASAGGSYNSPLHF.

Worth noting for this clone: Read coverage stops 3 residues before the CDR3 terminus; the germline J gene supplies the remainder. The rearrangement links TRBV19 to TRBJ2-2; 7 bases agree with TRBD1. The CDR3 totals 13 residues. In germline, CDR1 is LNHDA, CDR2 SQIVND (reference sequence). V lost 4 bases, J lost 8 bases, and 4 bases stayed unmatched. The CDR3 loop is CASSTTGAGELFF. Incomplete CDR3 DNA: TGTGCCAGTAGTACCACAGGGGCTGGGGAG. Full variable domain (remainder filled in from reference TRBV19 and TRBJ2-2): DGGITQSPKYLFRKEGQNVTLSCEQNLNHDAMYWYRQDPGQGLRLIYYSQIVNDFQKGDIAEGYSVSREKKESFPLTVTSAQKNPTAFYLCASSTTGAGELFFGEGSRLTVL.

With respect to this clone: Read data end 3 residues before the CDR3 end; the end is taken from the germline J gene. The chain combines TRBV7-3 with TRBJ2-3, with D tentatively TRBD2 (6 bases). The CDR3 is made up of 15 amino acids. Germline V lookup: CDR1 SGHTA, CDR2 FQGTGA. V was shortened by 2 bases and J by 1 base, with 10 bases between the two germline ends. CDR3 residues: CASSLGGAGTDTQYF. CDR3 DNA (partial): TGTGCCAGCAGCTTAGGAGGGGCGGGCACAGATACG.

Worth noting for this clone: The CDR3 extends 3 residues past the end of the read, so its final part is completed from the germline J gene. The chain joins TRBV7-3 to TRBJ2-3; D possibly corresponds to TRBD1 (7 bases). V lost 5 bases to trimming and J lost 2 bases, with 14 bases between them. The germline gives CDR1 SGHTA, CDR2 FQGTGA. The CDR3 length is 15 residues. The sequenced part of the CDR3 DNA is TGTGCCAGCAGCCAGGGGGGACTTTTCACAGATACG. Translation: CASSQGGLFTDT. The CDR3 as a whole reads CASSQGGLFTDTQYF.

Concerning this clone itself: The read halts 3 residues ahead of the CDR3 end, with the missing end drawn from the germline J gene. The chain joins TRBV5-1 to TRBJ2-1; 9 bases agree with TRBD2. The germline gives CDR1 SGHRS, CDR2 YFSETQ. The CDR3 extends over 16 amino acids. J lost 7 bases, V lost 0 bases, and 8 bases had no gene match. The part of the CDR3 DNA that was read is TGCGCCAGCAGCTTGGGGATCCGACTAGCGGAGAATGAG. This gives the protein CASSLGIRLAENE. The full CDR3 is CASSLGIRLAENEQFF.

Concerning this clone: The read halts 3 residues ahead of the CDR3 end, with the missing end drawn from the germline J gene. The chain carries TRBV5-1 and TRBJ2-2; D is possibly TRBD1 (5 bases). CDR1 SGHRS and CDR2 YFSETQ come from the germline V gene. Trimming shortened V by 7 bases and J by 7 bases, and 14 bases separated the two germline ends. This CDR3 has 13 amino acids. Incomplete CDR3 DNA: TGCGCCAGCGGAATGTCAGGGAACGGGGAG. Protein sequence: CASGMSGNGE. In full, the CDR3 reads CASGMSGNGELFF.